This note documents a single T cell receptor (beta chain) sequence. Antigen unknown. This sample is part of a study of human T cells and chemical hapten exposure. General study findings and limits: Large CDR3 similarity clusters arose significantly more often from expanded TCRs than from controls.

Described time point: pre-sensitization, week 0. Treatment given: therapeutic diphenylcyclopropenone sensitization with weekly scalp DPC. Using its own MiXCR run on the RACE reads, TCRdb lists one record per CDR3 protein. The data show around 180,000 distinct CDR3 sequences, with approximately 31% seen just once and just under 3% held by the top ten. J gave up 4 bases and V 5 bases, and 9 bases lay outside the gene matches. The germline V gene has CDR1 MDHEN and CDR2 SYDVKM. The CDR3 length is 15 residues. The clonotype comes from a woman in her twenties or thirties with alopecia areata. Some clones in this sample may be carry-over from other donors' samples. V gene TRBV28 combines with J gene TRBJ2-7, with 9 bases lining up with TRBD2. Sequenced material: whole blood, taken in connection with sensitization to the hapten diphenylcyclopropenone (DPC). CDR3 sequence: CASSPPLAGPYEQYF. DNA of the CDR3: TGTGCCAGCAGTCCCCCGCTAGCGGGACCTTACGAGCAGTACTTC.